This TCR beta chain appears in the sequencing data of a study of blood T cells in healthy people across ages (dated by TCRdb to between 2014 and 2017). Broadly, across the study: In model experiments, template switching captured about one uniquely barcoded TCR beta cDNA molecule for every two T cells. Using deep sequencing normalized with unique cDNA molecular identifiers, the study measured how TCR beta repertoire diversity changes with age. The donors were divided into four age groups: young (average roughly 15 years), middle-aged (almost 40), aged (approximately 62) and long-lived (82). Donors of different ages were randomly distributed across sequencing lanes to avoid experimental bias. Two additional independent replicas of 1 million unique cDNA reads from the same blood draw were analyzed for two donors (one aged 18 to 30 and one aged 80 or older).

The research as a whole found: Compared with the aged group, more naive CD4+ T cells, fewer expanded clones and increased TCR diversity were shown by the long-lived group, suggesting age selection. Conclusive comparison of naive and antigen-experienced compartments was prevented by the profiling of bulk unsorted PBMCs. Estimates of total diversity based on one million sequenced T cells were considered lower bounds and underestimates. There was a strong correlation between observed TCR beta diversity and the percentage of naive T cells measured by flow cytometry. Observed TCR beta diversity per million T cells fell roughly linearly with age, and a significant reduction was already apparent by age around 44. The CMV infection status of donors was not known, potentially confounding age-related changes in expanded clonotypes.

Remarks on this clonotype: The antigen it binds to is not known. Base qualities are missing; no much larger clone stands one base away.

V is pruned by 5 bases and J by 4 bases, leaving 9 bases of the junction without a gene match. Via the germline V gene, CDR1 is SGHVS and CDR2 FQNEAQ. The CDR3 covers 17 residues, taking in both the cysteine and the phenylalanine. Of the read, only the CDR3 DNA is kept; its 51 bases are in frame from base 1. Libraries were built with 5' RACE. For sequencing, an Illumina HiSeq 2500 was employed. A second PCR of about 7 to 12 cycles was run with a J-beta primer mix and a sample-barcoded 5' primer. A template-switch 5' adaptor carrying 12 random nucleotides introduced a unique molecular identifier onto each TCR beta cDNA molecule. Each sample yielded at least 3 million CDR3-containing paired-end reads. First-strand cDNA synthesis was performed from all RNA using the Mint cDNA synthesis kit, with priming by a TRBC-specific oligonucleotide. Following uracil-DNA glycosylase treatment, a first 18-cycle PCR with universal primers M1SS and BC2_uni_R was performed on all cDNA. As for the authors' bioinformatics: Each sample was normalized by randomly selecting 1 million high-quality reads, each carrying a distinct molecular identifier. Instead of being binned into consensus sequences, reads that shared molecular identifiers were thrown out. MiTCR, with a Q25 quality threshold and the strictest error-elimination algorithm, was used for CDR3 identification, clonotype clustering and error correction. A nonparametric unseen species model using Euler transformation provided a lower-bound estimate of total TCR beta diversity. The public reads were reprocessed in TCRdb via fastp at Q25 and MiXCR, keeping in-frame beta chains. Each CDR3 protein appears once, grouped with its most common genes and DNA. TCRdb, not the original authors, processed these V and J calls. In all, the sample holds some 700,000 distinct CDR3 sequences, and approximately 21% of those were seen once. 20% to 25% of the sample belongs to the ten largest clones.

Donors were about 36 systemically healthy Caucasian individuals from Russia aged roughly 6 to 90 years. Approximately 9 milliliters of peripheral blood were collected from each donor into EDTA-treated Vacutainer tubes. Ficoll-Paque density-gradient centrifugation was used to isolate PBMCs, with at least 6.5 million per sample. Trizol reagent was used to extract total RNA from the PBMCs, yielding at least 5 micrograms per sample. For every donor, an aliquot of PBMCs went through flow cytometry to measure the percentages of naive CD45RAhigh/CD27high T cells. The rearranged chain carries TRBV7-8 and TRBJ2-1, with 12 middle bases fitting TRBD2. The sample consisted of blood. The receptor was isolated from a man between 65 and 79 years old in good health. The sequenced DNA is TGTGCCAGCAGCAACCCCGGACTAGCGGGATTTTACAATGAGCAGTTCTTC. This yields the protein CASSNPGLAGFYNEQFF.